One and the same sample provided the 21 T cell receptor beta chains below, sequenced in a study of blood T cell repertoires in COVID-19 (dated by TCRdb to the early 2020s). Library preparation was by the immunoSEQ multiplex PCR assay. What TCRdb holds here is the immuneACCESS table cut down to in-frame rearrangements. Part of the clones is not present; checked against another copy, under half of the missing clones reflect an unresolved V gene, and the others are unexplained. The table for this sample lists approximately 300,000 clones; about 90% of them were counted only once. About 5.7% of the sample rests with the top ten. Specimen: PBMCs or T cells enriched from blood (not recorded which). The receptors derive from a woman in her 30s who had recovered from COVID-19.

This sequence joins TRBV10-2 and TRBJ1-1; TRBD1 agrees at 7 bases. The CDR3 totals 14 residues. The junction had 5 bases not matched to a gene; V was cut back by 5 bases and J by 2 bases. The germline V gene encodes CDR1 WSHSY and CDR2 SAAADI. In nucleotides, the CDR3 is TGCGCCAGCAGTCTTGGGACAGATAACACTGAAGCTTTCTTT. It specifies CASSLGTDNTEAFF.

J is TRBJ2-1 and V is TRBV12-3 or TRBV12-4; D call uncertain. The CDR3 extends over 12 amino acids. The V end lost 3 bases, the J end lost 8 bases, and 8 bases lay between the germline ends. In DNA form, the CDR3 reads TGTGCCAGCAGTTTCTTCCCAGATGAGCAGTTCTTC. It encodes CASSFFPDEQFF.

There are a few counts of this clone. The chain joins TRBV5-4 to TRBJ2-2; 7 bases agree with TRBD1. Germline V lookup: CDR1 SGHNT, CDR2 YYREEE (reference sequence). Trimming at V came to 0 bases and at J to 3 bases, leaving 2 bases not matched to a gene. This CDR3 has 15 residues. CDR3 bases: TGTGCCAGCAGCTTGGACAGGGGTTACACCGGGGAGCTGTTTTTT. It encodes CASSLDRGYTGELFF.

The rearrangement joins TRBV5-4 to TRBJ1-3; D may be TRBD1 (5 bases). V lost 0 bases and J lost 4, with 14 bases in between. Germline V gene lookup returns CDR1 SGHNT and CDR2 YYREEE (reference sequence). The CDR3 has 16 amino acids. The chain's CDR3 is CASSLESGLFGNTIYF. The CDR3 region has the DNA TGTGCCAGCAGCTTGGAGTCAGGGCTGTTCGGAAACACCATATATTTT.

The chain has TRBV6-5 and TRBJ2-3; D gene unclear. Germline CDR1 reads MNHEY; CDR2 reads SVGAGI. Trimming took off 7 bases at V and 0 bases at J, with 8 bases between the two ends. The CDR3 length is 13 residues. The CDR3 region is CASTRVSTDTQYF. The CDR3, as DNA: TGTGCCAGCACCCGGGTTAGCACAGATACGCAGTATTTT.

The J gene is TRBJ2-1, the V gene TRBV9; D might be TRBD1 (5 bases). V gave up 0 bases and J gave up 3 bases, with 10 bases separating them. Germline CDR1 and CDR2: SGDLS and YYNGEE. The CDR3 extends over 15 amino acids. DNA of the CDR3: TGTGCCAGCAGCGTAGATTGGCAGGGCTACAATGAGCAGTTCTTC. This sequence encodes CASSVDWQGYNEQFF.

The chain links TRBV27 to TRBJ1-4; D gene uncertain. This CDR3 has 15 amino acids. The germline V gene encodes CDR1 MNHEY and CDR2 SMNVEV (reference sequence). Trimming left V 2 bases short and J 5 bases short, with 12 bases between. Written as DNA, the CDR3 is TGTGCCAGCAGTTTAGGGTTCTGGAGAAATGAAAAACTGTTTTTT. It yields the protein CASSLGFWRNEKLFF.

Points on this clone: The CDR3 does not end in the conserved phenylalanine or tryptophan, so this is likely a read error. CDR3 sequence (DNA): TGTGCCAGCAGCTCTCGCGGTTGGGGGGGTAGAGGCTACACCCTC. It yields the protein CASSSRGWGGRGYTL. This chain connects TRBV7-2 to TRBJ1-2, with TRBD1 as a possible D gene (5 bases). The CDR3 loop spans 15 amino acids. Germline loops: CDR1 SGHTA, CDR2 FQGNSA. V shed 4 bases and J shed 8 bases, with 20 bases lying between them.

The V and J genes are TRBV5-1 and TRBJ2-2; 10 bases agree with TRBD1. CDR3 length: 18 residues. Trimming cost V 6 bases and J 0 bases; bases outside gene matches: 11. Germline V gene sequence: CDR1 SGHRS, CDR2 YFSETQ. This chain's CDR3 is CASTVPTTGGSNTGELFF. CDR3 nucleotide sequence: TGCGCCAGCACGGTTCCGACGACAGGGGGCTCGAACACCGGGGAGCTGTTTTTT.

This rearrangement joins TRBV11-1 to TRBJ1-1; 11 nucleotides agree with TRBD1. V shed 5 bases and J 6 bases; nucleotides not matched to a gene: 11. The CDR3 totals 16 residues. Germline CDR1 reads SGHAT; CDR2 reads FQDESV (reference sequence). CDR3 amino acids: CASSPGQGGAGAEAFF. The CDR3 DNA is TGTGCCAGCAGCCCGGGACAGGGGGGAGCTGGCGCTGAAGCTTTCTTT.

V usage is TRBV18 and J usage is TRBJ2-7; no clear D gene. Germline CDR1 and CDR2: KGHSH and LQKENI. Trimming removed 6 bases from V and 1 base from J, with 4 bases in between. The CDR3 covers 11 residues. The CDR3 sequence is CASSRSYEQYF. The CDR3 region has the DNA TGTGCCAGCTCGAGGTCCTACGAGCAGTACTTC. Supplemented by reference TRBV18 and TRBJ2-7, the full variable domain reads NAGVMQNPRHLVRRRGQEARLRCSPMKGHSHVYWYRQLPEEGLKFMVYLQKENIIDESGMPKERFSAEFPKEGPSILRIQQVVRGDSAAYFCASSRSYEQYFGPGTRLTVT.

DNA for the CDR3: TGTGCCAGCTCACCAACAAACGGAGAGACTGAAGCTTTCTTT. This translates into CASSPTNGETEAFF. The V gene is TRBV18, the J gene TRBJ1-1, with unresolved D. The CDR3 consists of 14 residues. Germline V gives CDR1 KGHSH, CDR2 LQKENI. With 2 bases removed from V and 5 bases from J, the gap between germline ends came to 12 bases.

J is TRBJ1-4 and V is TRBV29-1, with D possibly TRBD1 on 6 matching bases. V lost 7 bases and J lost 7, with 13 bases in between. Germline CDR1 SQVTM, CDR2 ANQGSEA. The CDR3 extends over 12 amino acids. The CDR3 DNA reads TGCAGCGCCACGGACAGTATTGAAAAACTGTTTTTT. Its translation: CSATDSIEKLFF.

The V call is TRBV30, the J call TRBJ2-1; 10 positions match TRBD2. The CDR3 totals 15 residues. Germline CDR1 is GTSNPN and CDR2 is SVGIG (reference sequence). J lost 4 bases, V lost 4 bases, and 7 bases had no gene match. The CDR3: CAWTLLAGAYNEQFF. The DNA for the CDR3 is TGTGCCTGGACCCTTCTAGCGGGGGCGTACAATGAGCAGTTCTTC.

CDR3 bases: TGTGCCAGTAGTCGCTCTTTGGGGACAGACTATGGCTACACCTTC. This gives the protein CASSRSLGTDYGYTF. The V and J genes are TRBV19 and TRBJ1-2; 7 bases agree with TRBD1. Germline CDR1 reads LNHDA; CDR2 reads SQIVND (reference sequence). The CDR3 is made up of 15 amino acids. V lost 5 bases and J lost 3; bases outside the gene matches: 9.

Details on this clone: The same CDR3 is also encoded by other DNA sequences in this sample. This chain joins TRBV18 and TRBJ1-1, with D perhaps matching TRBD1 (5 bases). Per germline, CDR1 KGHSH and CDR2 LQKENI. Deletions cut 3 bases from V and 1 base from J, with 12 bases between. The CDR3 has 15 amino acids. CDR3 DNA sequence: TGTGCCAGCTCACCTCTCACCGGGGGGAACACTGAAGCTTTCTTT. Protein sequence: CASSPLTGGNTEAFF.

This clone was found once. The rearrangement links TRBV6-6 to TRBJ1-1; 10 nucleotides align to TRBD1. V gave up 5 bases and J gave up 0 bases; unmatched junction bases: 12. CDR3 length: 18 residues. The germline V gene encodes CDR1 MNHNY and CDR2 SVGAGI (reference sequence). The CDR3 nucleotides are TGTGCCAGCAGTCCCCCCGGGACAGGGGCCTCCATGAACACTGAAGCTTTCTTT. As protein: CASSPPGTGASMNTEAFF.

This rearrangement joins TRBV7-8 to TRBJ1-6; tentatively, D is TRBD1 (5 bases). V lost 3 bases, J lost 3 bases, and 6 bases lay in between. The CDR3 contains 14 residues. Germline V CDR1 and CDR2: SGHVS, FQNEAQ. CDR3 DNA: TGTGCCAGCAGCTTCGGGGGCTATAATTCACCCCTCCACTTT. Translating it yields CASSFGGYNSPLHF. The variable domain in full, with the rest retrieved from reference TRBV7-8 and TRBJ1-6, is GAGVSQSPRYKVAKRGQDVALRCDPISGHVSLFWYQQALGQGPEFLTYFQNEAQLDKSGLPSDRFFAERPEGSVSTLKIQRTQQEDSAVYLCASSFGGYNSPLHFGNGTRLTVT.

The gene calls are TRBV3-1 (or the pseudogene TRBV3-2) and TRBJ2-5, with D possibly TRBD1 on 6 matching bases. The CDR3 is 15 residues long. Per germline, CDR1 LGHDT and CDR2 YNNKEL (reference sequence). The V and J ends lost 0 bases and 4 bases respectively, with 12 bases between them. DNA for the CDR3: TGTGCCAGCAGCCAAGAATCCGGGACATCAGAGACCCAGTACTTC. Translation gives CASSQESGTSETQYF.

This chain connects TRBV7-8 to TRBJ2-5; TRBD1 matches 7 bases. The CDR3 loop spans 18 amino acids. The V gene's germline CDR1 is SGHVS and CDR2 FQNEAQ. V was pared by 4 bases and J by 3 bases, with 17 bases of the junction left unmatched. The CDR3 coding sequence is TGTGCCAGCAGCTACCGACAGGGTGGTGAATTTAGGGAAGAGACCCAGTACTTC. Its translation: CASSYRQGGEFREETQYF. The full variable domain, its missing parts supplied by reference TRBV7-8 and TRBJ2-5, is GAGVSQSPRYKVAKRGQDVALRCDPISGHVSLFWYQQALGQGPEFLTYFQNEAQLDKSGLPSDRFFAERPEGSVSTLKIQRTQQEDSAVYLCASSYRQGGEFREETQYFGPGTRLLVL.

This clone was recorded a few times. J is TRBJ1-2 and V is TRBV28; D is possibly TRBD1 (6 bases). The V end lost 6 bases, the J end lost 3 bases, and 17 bases lay between the germline ends. CDR3 size: 15 residues. The germline CDR1 and CDR2 sequences are MDHEN and SYDVKM. The DNA for the CDR3 is TGTGCCAGCAGACCCTACAGGGATGGGGACTATGGCTACACCTTC. Its protein is CASRPYRDGDYGYTF.